This is a list of T cell receptor beta chains from one sample in a study of blood T cells in healthy people across ages. TCRdb passed the 5' RACE reads through MiXCR, listing each CDR3 protein once. The sample lists roughly 730,000 distinct CDR3 sequences, more than 50% occurring once. Sequencing was done on a sample of blood. These receptors came from a man aged 35-49 years in good health. CDR3s include the opening cysteine and the closing phenylalanine or tryptophan. A D gene is named only where the DNA matches it firmly. Expanded clones are given a class, and other clones once, few, many or no size at all.

>TRBJ2-7|TRBV19|.|.
CASSIPNYEQYF
TGTGCCAGTAGTATCCCCAATTACGAGCAGTACTTC
>TRBJ2-7|TRBV28|TRBD1|once
CASSLHPGQGYEQYF
TGTGCCAGCAGTTTACATCCAGGACAGGGATACGAGCAGTACTTC
>TRBJ1-1|TRBV7-9|TRBD1|.
CASSPTGSGTEVFF
TGTGCCAGCAGCCCGACAGGGTCGGGCACTGAAGTTTTCTTT
>TRBJ2-3|TRBV10-3|TRBD2|.
CAISDLLVASGRSADTQYF
TGTGCCATCAGTGATTTATTGGTGGCTAGCGGGAGGTCGGCGGATACGCAGTATTTT
>TRBJ2-7|TRBV7-8|.|.
CASSQAPYEQYF
TGTGCCAGCAGCCAGGCCCCCTACGAGCAGTACTTC
>TRBJ2-1|TRBV4-1|TRBD2|.
CASSQILAGVITYNEQFF
TGCGCCAGCAGCCAAATTCTAGCGGGAGTAATCACCTACAATGAGCAGTTCTTC
>TRBJ1-2|TRBV7-3|.|few
CASSAIGEVYTF
TGTGCCAGCAGCGCGATAGGAGAGGTCTACACCTTC
>TRBJ2-1|TRBV20-1|TRBD1|few
CSARDRDTYNEQFF
TGCAGTGCTAGGGACAGGGACACCTACAATGAGCAGTTCTTC
>TRBJ2-1|TRBV20-1|.|.
CSARSYGTQQFF
TGCAGTGCTAGGAGTTACGGGACACAGCAGTTCTTC
>TRBJ2-5|TRBV9|.|.
CASKRTRGETQYF
TGTGCCAGCAAACGGACTAGGGGGGAGACCCAGTACTTC
>TRBJ2-1|TRBV10-3|TRBD1|.
CAISHPGQGSSYNEQFF
TGTGCCATCAGCCACCCGGGACAGGGAAGCTCCTACAATGAGCAGTTCTTC
>TRBJ2-1|TRBV12-3/TRBV12-4|TRBD2|.
CASGLGLAGQNEQFF
TGTGCCAGCGGTCTCGGACTAGCGGGACAAAATGAGCAGTTCTTC
>TRBJ2-7|TRBV15|.|.
CATSTRTMGLYEQYF
TGTGCCACCAGCACAAGGACAATGGGACTCTACGAGCAGTACTTC
>TRBJ2-3|TRBV20-1|TRBD2|.
CSARAWGLAGEADTRYF
TGCAGTGCTAGAGCCTGGGGCCTAGCGGGAGAGGCAGATACGCGGTATTTT
>TRBJ1-2|TRBV5-1|TRBD1|.
CASSRTGERSNYGYTF
TGCGCCAGCAGCCGGACAGGGGAAAGGAGCAACTATGGCTACACCTTC
>TRBJ2-5|TRBV12-3/TRBV12-4|.|.
CASSLGSQREETQYF
TGTGCCAGCAGCTTGGGCTCCCAAAGAGAAGAGACCCAGTACTTC
>TRBJ2-5|TRBV7-2|.|.
CASSPGIGGFGETQYF
TGTGCCAGCAGCCCCGGCATAGGAGGGTTTGGGGAGACCCAGTACTTC
>TRBJ1-1|TRBV15|.|few
CATSGRGGQMNTEAFF
TGTGCCACCAGCGGGAGGGGAGGACAGATGAACACTGAAGCTTTCTTT
>TRBJ2-5|TRBV18|TRBD1|.
CASSRDRVAGETQYF
TGTGCCAGCTCAAGGGACAGGGTCGCGGGAGAGACCCAGTACTTC
>TRBJ1-1|TRBV12-3/TRBV12-4|.|.
CASSLIGREGTEAFF
TGTGCCAGCAGCCTTATAGGCAGGGAGGGCACTGAAGCTTTCTTT
>TRBJ2-1|TRBV20-1|TRBD2|.
CSARDLEREDVGQFF
TGCAGTGCTAGAGATCTCGAGCGGGAGGACGTCGGGCAGTTCTTC
>TRBJ2-1|TRBV9|TRBD2|.
CASSASGTSQAYNEQFF
TGTGCCAGCAGCGCTTCCGGGACTAGCCAGGCCTACAATGAGCAGTTCTTC
>TRBJ1-2|TRBV29-1|.|.
CSGSQGAGYGYTF
TGCAGCGGTTCACAGGGTGCTGGGTATGGCTACACCTTC
>TRBJ2-3|TRBV10-3|TRBD2|few
CAISESPSGGEELTDTQYF
TGTGCCATCAGTGAGTCGCCTAGCGGGGGGGAAGAACTCACAGATACGCAGTATTTT
>TRBJ2-1|TRBV4-3|.|.
CASSATSYHEQFF
TGCGCCAGCAGCGCTACTTCCTACCATGAGCAGTTCTTC
>TRBJ1-1|TRBV28|TRBD1|.
CASSRDRGRLTEAFF
TGTGCCAGCAGCCGGGACAGGGGGCGGTTGACTGAAGCTTTCTTT
>TRBJ2-1|TRBV7-6|.|.
CASSLAVQRRTYNEQFF
TGTGCCAGCAGCTTAGCGGTACAGCGGCGAACCTACAATGAGCAGTTCTTC
>TRBJ1-6|TRBV6-5|.|few
CASSYFAPGDNSPLHF
TGTGCCAGCAGTTACTTTGCCCCAGGGGATAATTCACCCCTCCACTTT
>TRBJ2-6|TRBV6-6|.|few
CASRKTKGLTF
TGTGCCAGCAGAAAGACAAAAGGCCTGACTTTC
>TRBJ2-7|TRBV29-1|.|few
CSVAWSLWDEQYF
TGCAGCGTTGCTTGGTCTCTCTGGGACGAGCAGTACTTC
>TRBJ2-5|TRBV7-2|.|.
CASSLARFQETQYF
TGTGCCAGCAGCTTAGCGCGGTTCCAAGAGACCCAGTACTTC
>TRBJ2-1|TRBV7-8|.|.
CASSPRRTLDNEQFF
TGTGCCAGCAGCCCGCGTCGGACGTTGGACAATGAGCAGTTCTTC
>TRBJ2-7|TRBV29-1|TRBD1|once
CSVEGQGVQYF
TGCAGCGTTGAAGGCCAGGGGGTTCAGTACTTC
>TRBJ2-5|TRBV5-1|TRBD2|few
CASELGGTTSGGQETQYF
TGCGCCAGCGAGCTTGGGGGTACGACAAGCGGGGGCCAAGAGACCCAGTACTTC
>TRBJ1-4|TRBV15|TRBD1|once
CATSKNQGARGEKLFF
TGTGCCACCAGCAAAAACCAGGGGGCAAGGGGTGAAAAACTGTTTTTT
>TRBJ2-2|TRBV5-1|.|many
CASSLAQATNTGELFF
TGCGCCAGCAGCTTGGCGCAGGCTACGAACACCGGGGAGCTGTTTTTT
>TRBJ2-1|TRBV6-1|TRBD2|few
CASTRLSGTSGSTAILNEQFF
TGTGCCAGCACCAGACTTTCCGGGACTAGCGGGAGTACGGCCATATTAAATGAGCAGTTCTTC
>TRBJ1-2|TRBV12-3/TRBV12-4|TRBD1|.
CASNFPAKGAVDGYTF
TGTGCCAGCAATTTCCCCGCCAAGGGGGCGGTCGATGGCTACACCTTC
>TRBJ1-2|TRBV28|TRBD1|.
CASSLRDSIYGYTF
TGTGCCAGCAGTTTACGGGACAGCATATATGGCTACACCTTC
>TRBJ2-3|TRBV6-5|.|.
CASSYSRLVDTQYF
TGTGCCAGCAGTTACTCACGACTAGTAGATACGCAGTATTTT
>TRBJ2-7|TRBV10-2|.|.
CASSVRDGFSYEQYF
TGCGCCAGCAGTGTTAGGGACGGATTCTCCTACGAGCAGTACTTC
>TRBJ2-5|TRBV9|.|.
CASGVAEETQYF
TGTGCCAGCGGCGTAGCGGAAGAGACCCAGTACTTC
>TRBJ2-3|TRBV9|.|.
CAGSVGVGGTDTQYF
TGTGCCGGCAGCGTAGGGGTAGGGGGCACAGATACGCAGTATTTT
>TRBJ1-2|TRBV5-5|.|.
CASSLEGGHGYTF
TGTGCCAGCAGCTTGGAGGGAGGACATGGCTACACCTTC
>TRBJ2-5|TRBV12-3/TRBV12-4|.|.
CASSPDGVQETQYF
TGTGCCAGCAGCCCTGATGGGGTACAAGAGACCCAGTACTTC
>TRBJ2-3|TRBV4-3|.|once
CASSQVAAAHQGVDTQYF
TGCGCCAGCAGCCAAGTAGCAGCGGCCCATCAAGGGGTAGATACGCAGTATTTT
>TRBJ2-7|TRBV2|TRBD1|few
CASSDPGTGAYEQYF
TGTGCCAGCAGTGACCCCGGGACAGGCGCCTACGAGCAGTACTTC
>TRBJ2-7|TRBV4-1|TRBD1|.
CASSPRIGTGGIEQYF
TGCGCCAGCAGCCCTCGAATCGGGACAGGGGGCATCGAGCAGTACTTC
>TRBJ1-6|TRBV20-1|TRBD1|.
CSAREGRGTYNSPLHF
TGCAGTGCTAGGGAAGGCAGGGGGACTTATAATTCACCCCTCCACTTT
>TRBJ1-1|TRBV4-1|.|.
CASSQEVRGVNTEAFF
TGCGCCAGCAGCCAAGAAGTGAGGGGGGTGAACACTGAAGCTTTCTTT
>TRBJ2-3|TRBV5-1|.|.
CASRGPPDTQYF
TGCGCCAGCAGGGGTCCCCCAGATACGCAGTATTTT
>TRBJ2-5|TRBV3-1|.|.
CASSHAGSQETQYF
TGTGCCAGCAGCCACGCGGGTAGTCAAGAGACCCAGTACTTC
>TRBJ2-6|TRBV6-5|.|.
CASSRQVSGANVLTF
TGTGCCAGCAGTCGACAGGTCTCTGGGGCCAACGTCCTGACTTTC
>TRBJ1-5|TRBV7-9|.|.
CASSSPVEGVDQPQHF
TGTGCCAGCAGCTCGCCGGTAGAGGGGGTCGATCAGCCCCAGCATTTT